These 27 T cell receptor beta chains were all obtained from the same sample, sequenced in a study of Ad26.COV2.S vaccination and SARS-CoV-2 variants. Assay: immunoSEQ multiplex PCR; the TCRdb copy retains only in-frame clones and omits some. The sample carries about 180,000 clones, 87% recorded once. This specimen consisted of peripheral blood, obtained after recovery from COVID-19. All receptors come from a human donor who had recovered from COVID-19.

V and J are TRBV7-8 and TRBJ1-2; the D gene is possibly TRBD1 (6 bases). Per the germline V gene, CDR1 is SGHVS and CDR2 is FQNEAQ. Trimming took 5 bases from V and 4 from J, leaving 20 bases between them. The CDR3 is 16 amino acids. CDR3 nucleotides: TGTGCCAGCAGCCACCGGGCAGGGACAAGGCTCTATGGCTACACCTTC. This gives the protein CASSHRAGTRLYGYTF.

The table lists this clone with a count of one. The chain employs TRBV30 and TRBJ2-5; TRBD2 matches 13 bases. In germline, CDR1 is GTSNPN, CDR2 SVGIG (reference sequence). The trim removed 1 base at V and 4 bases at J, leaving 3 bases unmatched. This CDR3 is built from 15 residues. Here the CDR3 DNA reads TGTGCCTGGAGTGAGGGACTAGCGGGGTCAGAGACCCAGTACTTC. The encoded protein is CAWSEGLAGSETQYF.

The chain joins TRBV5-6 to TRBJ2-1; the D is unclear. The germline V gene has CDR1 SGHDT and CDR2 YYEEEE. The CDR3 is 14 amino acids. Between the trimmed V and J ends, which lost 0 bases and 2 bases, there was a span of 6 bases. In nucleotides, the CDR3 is TGTGCCAGCAGCTTGGACGCTACCTACAATGAGCAGTTCTTC. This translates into CASSLDATYNEQFF.

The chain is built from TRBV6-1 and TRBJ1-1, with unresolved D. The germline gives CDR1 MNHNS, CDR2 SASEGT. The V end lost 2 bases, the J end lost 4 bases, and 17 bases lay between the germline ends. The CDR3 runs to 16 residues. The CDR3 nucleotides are TGTGCCAGCAGTGAAAAACAGCCTACGTTGGGCACTGAAGCTTTCTTT. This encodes CASSEKQPTLGTEAFF.

The CDR3 DNA reads TGCGCCAGCAGCTTGGAATACCGGGACAGCGGTCGAGAGAGGTACTTC. The encoded protein is CASSLEYRDSGRERYF. This chain connects TRBV5-1 to TRBJ2-7; 7 bases agree with TRBD1. With 0 bases clipped from V and 12 bases from J, the junction kept 18 bases outside the gene matches. The CDR3 consists of 16 residues. The germline gives CDR1 SGHRS, CDR2 YFSETQ.

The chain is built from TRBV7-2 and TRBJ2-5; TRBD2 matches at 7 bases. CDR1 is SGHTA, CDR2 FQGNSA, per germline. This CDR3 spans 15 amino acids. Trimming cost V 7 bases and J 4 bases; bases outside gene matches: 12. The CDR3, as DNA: TGTGCCAGCAACAAATGGACTAGTTGGGGAGAGACCCAGTACTTC. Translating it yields CASNKWTSWGETQYF.

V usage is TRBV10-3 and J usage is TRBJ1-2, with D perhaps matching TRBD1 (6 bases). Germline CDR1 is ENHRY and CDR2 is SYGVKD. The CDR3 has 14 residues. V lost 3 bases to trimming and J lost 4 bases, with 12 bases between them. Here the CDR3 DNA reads TGTGCCATCAGTGACGGGGGGCGCGTCTATGGCTACACCTTC. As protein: CAISDGGRVYGYTF.

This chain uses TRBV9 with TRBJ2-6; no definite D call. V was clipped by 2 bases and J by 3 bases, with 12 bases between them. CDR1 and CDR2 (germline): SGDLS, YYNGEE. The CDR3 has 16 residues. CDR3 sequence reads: CASSVSRADGANVLTF. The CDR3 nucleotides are TGTGCCAGCAGCGTCTCCCGGGCTGATGGGGCCAACGTCCTGACTTTC.

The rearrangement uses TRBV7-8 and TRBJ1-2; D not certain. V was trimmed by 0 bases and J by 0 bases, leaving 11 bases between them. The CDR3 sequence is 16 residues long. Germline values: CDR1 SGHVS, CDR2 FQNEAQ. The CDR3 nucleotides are TGTGCCAGCAGCTTAGCAGTCGTCAGCCCTAACTATGGCTACACCTTC. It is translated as CASSLAVVSPNYGYTF.

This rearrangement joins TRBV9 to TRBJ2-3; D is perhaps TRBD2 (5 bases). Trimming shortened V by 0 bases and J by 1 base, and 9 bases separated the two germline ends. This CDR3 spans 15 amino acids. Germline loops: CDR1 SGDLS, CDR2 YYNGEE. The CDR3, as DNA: TGTGCCAGCAGCGTAGGGGTCGGGGGCACAGATACGCAGTATTTT. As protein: CASSVGVGGTDTQYF. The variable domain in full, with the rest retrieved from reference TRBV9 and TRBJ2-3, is DSGVTQTPKHLITATGQRVTLRCSPRSGDLSVYWYQQSLDQGLQFLIQYYNGEERAKGNILERFSAQQFPDLHSELNLSSLELGDSALYFCASSVGVGGTDTQYFGPGTRLTVL.

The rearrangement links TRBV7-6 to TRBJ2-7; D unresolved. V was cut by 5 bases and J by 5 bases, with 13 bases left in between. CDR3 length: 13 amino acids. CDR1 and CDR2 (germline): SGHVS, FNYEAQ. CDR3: CASSLLVVHEQYF. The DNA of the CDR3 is TGTGCCAGCAGCCTCCTAGTAGTCCACGAGCAGTACTTC.

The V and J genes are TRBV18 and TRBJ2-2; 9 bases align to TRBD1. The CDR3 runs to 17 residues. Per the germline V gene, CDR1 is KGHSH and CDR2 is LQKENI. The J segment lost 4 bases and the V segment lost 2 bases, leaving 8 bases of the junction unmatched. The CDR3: CASSPSTGGAGTGELFF. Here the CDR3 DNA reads TGTGCCAGCTCACCATCAACAGGGGGCGCTGGCACCGGGGAGCTGTTTTTT.

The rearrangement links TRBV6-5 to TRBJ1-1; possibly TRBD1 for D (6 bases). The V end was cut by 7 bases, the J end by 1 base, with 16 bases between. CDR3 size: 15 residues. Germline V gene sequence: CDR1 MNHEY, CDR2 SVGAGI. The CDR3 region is CASIPGDGRNTEAFF. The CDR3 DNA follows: TGTGCCAGCATCCCAGGGGACGGGAGGAACACTGAAGCTTTCTTT.

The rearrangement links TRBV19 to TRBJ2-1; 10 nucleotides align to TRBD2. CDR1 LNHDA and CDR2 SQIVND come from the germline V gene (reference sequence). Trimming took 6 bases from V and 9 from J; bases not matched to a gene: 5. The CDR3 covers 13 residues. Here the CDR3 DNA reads TGTGCCAGTAGAACTAGCGGGAACGGTGAGCAGTTCTTC. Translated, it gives CASRTSGNGEQFF. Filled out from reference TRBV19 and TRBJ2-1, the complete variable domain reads DGGITQSPKYLFRKEGQNVTLSCEQNLNHDAMYWYRQDPGQGLRLIYYSQIVNDFQKGDIAEGYSVSREKKESFPLTVTSAQKNPTAFYLCASRTSGNGEQFFGPGTRLTVL.

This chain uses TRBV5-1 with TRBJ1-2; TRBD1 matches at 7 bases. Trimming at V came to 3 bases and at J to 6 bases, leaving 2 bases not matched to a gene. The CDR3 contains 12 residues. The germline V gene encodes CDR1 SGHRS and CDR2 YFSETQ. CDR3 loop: CASSSDRDGYTF. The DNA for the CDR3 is TGCGCCAGCAGCTCTGACAGGGATGGCTACACCTTC.

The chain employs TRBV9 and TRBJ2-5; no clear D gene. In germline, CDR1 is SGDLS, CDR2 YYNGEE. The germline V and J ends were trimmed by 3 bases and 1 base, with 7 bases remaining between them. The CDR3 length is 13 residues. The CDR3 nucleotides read TGTGCCAGCAGCGCGGTGGGCCAAGAGACCCAGTACTTC. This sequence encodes CASSAVGQETQYF.

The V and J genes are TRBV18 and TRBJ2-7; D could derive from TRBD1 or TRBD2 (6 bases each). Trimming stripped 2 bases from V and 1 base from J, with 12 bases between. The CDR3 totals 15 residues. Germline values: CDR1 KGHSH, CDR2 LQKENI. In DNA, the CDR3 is TGTGCCAGCTCACCAGGCGGGACAATATCCTACGAGCAGTACTTC. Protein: CASSPGGTISYEQYF.

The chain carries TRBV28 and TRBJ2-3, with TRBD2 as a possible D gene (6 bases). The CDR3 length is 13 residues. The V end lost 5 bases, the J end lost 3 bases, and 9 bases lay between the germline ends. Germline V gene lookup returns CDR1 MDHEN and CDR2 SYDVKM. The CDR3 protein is CASSRGKTDTQYF. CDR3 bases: TGTGCCAGCAGTCGGGGGAAGACAGATACGCAGTATTTT.

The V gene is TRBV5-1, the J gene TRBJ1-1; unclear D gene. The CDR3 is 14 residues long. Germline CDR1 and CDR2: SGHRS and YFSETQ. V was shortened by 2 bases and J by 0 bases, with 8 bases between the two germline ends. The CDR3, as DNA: TGCGCCAGCAGCTTCTACGACCTGAACACTGAAGCTTTCTTT. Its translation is CASSFYDLNTEAFF.

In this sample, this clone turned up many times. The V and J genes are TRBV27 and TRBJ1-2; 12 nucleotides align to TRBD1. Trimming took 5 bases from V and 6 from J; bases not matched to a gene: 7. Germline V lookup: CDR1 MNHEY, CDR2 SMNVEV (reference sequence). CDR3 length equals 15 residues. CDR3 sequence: CASSQGQGAQDGYTF. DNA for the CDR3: TGTGCCAGCAGTCAGGGACAGGGGGCTCAGGATGGCTACACCTTC.

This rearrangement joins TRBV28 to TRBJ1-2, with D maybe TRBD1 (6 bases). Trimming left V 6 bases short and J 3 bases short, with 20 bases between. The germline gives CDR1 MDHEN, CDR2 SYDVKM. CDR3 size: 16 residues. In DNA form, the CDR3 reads TGTGCCAGCAGGACCCCCGGGGGGCCCTTGTACTATGGCTACACCTTC. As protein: CASRTPGGPLYYGYTF.

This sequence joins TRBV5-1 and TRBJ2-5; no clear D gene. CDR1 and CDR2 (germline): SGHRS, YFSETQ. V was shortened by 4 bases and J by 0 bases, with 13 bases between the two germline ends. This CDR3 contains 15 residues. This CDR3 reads CASSATWGNQETQYF. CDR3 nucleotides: TGCGCCAGCAGCGCGACGTGGGGAAACCAAGAGACCCAGTACTTC.

For the CDR3, the DNA is TGCGCCAGCAGCTTGGAGGGCAGACCCCAAGAGACCCAGTACTTC. As protein: CASSLEGRPQETQYF. The gene calls are TRBV5-1 and TRBJ2-5; D remains ambiguous. From germline, CDR1 is SGHRS and CDR2 YFSETQ. V gave up 0 bases and J gave up 1 base, with 10 bases separating them. The CDR3 runs 15 residues.

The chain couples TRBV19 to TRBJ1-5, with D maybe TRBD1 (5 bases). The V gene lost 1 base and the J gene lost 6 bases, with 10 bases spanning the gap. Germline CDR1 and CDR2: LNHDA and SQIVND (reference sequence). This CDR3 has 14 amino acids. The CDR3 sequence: CASSIVGVGQPQHF. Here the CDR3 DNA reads TGTGCCAGTAGTATAGTAGGGGTGGGTCAGCCCCAGCATTTT.

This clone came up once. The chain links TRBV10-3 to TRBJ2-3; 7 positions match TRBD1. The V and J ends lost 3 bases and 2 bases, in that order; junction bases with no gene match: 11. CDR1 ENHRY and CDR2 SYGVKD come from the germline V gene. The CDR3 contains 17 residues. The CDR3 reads CAISDTVLGQNTDTQYF. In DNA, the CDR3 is TGTGCCATCAGTGATACTGTCCTGGGACAGAACACAGATACGCAGTATTTT.

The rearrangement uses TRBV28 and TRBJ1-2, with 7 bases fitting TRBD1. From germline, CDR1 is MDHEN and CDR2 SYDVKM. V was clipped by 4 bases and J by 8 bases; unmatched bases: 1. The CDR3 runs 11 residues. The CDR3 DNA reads TGTGCCAGCAGTTCGACAGGGGGCTACACCTTC. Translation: CASSSTGGYTF.

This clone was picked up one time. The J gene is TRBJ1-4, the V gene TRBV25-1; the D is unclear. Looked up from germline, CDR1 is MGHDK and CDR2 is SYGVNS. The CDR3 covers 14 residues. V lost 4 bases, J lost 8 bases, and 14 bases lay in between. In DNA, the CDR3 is TGTGCCAGCAGTGGGGTTCCCTTCGTGGAAAAACTGTTTTTT. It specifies CASSGVPFVEKLFF. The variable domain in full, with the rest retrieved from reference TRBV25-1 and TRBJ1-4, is EADIYQTPRYLVIGTGKKITLECSQTMGHDKMYWYQQDPGMELHLIHYSYGVNSTEKGDLSSESTVSRIRTEHFPLTLESARPSHTSQYLCASSGVPFVEKLFFGSGTQLSVL.